Each of the 9 T cell receptor beta chains below was sequenced from the same sample in a study of blood T cell repertoires in COVID-19. Repertoires were generated with immunoSEQ multiplex PCR, while TCRdb's copy carries only in-frame clones and drops some. This sample carries 120,000 to 150,000 clones, around 84% of them seen once, and the ten largest clones take around 35%. Sequencing was carried out using peripheral blood. The receptors here all came from a human donor in a cohort sampled during active COVID-19.

V usage is TRBV30 and J usage is TRBJ2-1; 9 bases map to TRBD1. CDR3 length: 14 residues. The trim removed 1 base at V and 7 bases at J, leaving 5 bases unmatched. CDR1 and CDR2 (germline): GTSNPN, SVGIG (reference sequence). The CDR3 region has the DNA TGTGCCTGGAGTGCGGGGACAGGGAGGAATGAGCAGTTCTTC. Translating it yields CAWSAGTGRNEQFF.

V is TRBV6-5 and J is TRBJ1-1; 7 positions agree with TRBD1. The length of the CDR3 is 14 residues. CDR1 MNHEY and CDR2 SVGAGI come from the germline V gene. V was clipped by 7 bases and J by 3 bases; unmatched bases: 8. The CDR3 DNA reads TGTGCCAGCACCCCTGACAGGGCACACACTGAAGCTTTCTTT. It encodes CASTPDRAHTEAFF.

CDR3 loop: CASSGSQGAREKLFF. The CDR3 DNA reads TGTGCCAGCAGTGGAAGCCAGGGGGCCAGGGAAAAACTGTTTTTT. The chain uses TRBV27 and TRBJ1-4, with 8 nucleotides matching TRBD1. The CDR3 has 15 amino acids. V shed 5 bases and J 8 bases; nucleotides not matched to a gene: 10. The germline V gene has CDR1 MNHEY and CDR2 SMNVEV (reference sequence).

The V call is TRBV7-2, the J call TRBJ1-2, with D maybe TRBD1 (6 bases). The length of the CDR3 is 16 residues. From germline, CDR1 is SGHTA and CDR2 FQGNSA. V was clipped by 2 bases and J by 4 bases, with 17 bases between them. CDR3 in DNA: TGTGCCAGCAGCTTAAGCCCTACAGGGAGTGGCTATGGCTACACCTTC. This encodes CASSLSPTGSGYGYTF.

The chain joins TRBV5-5 to TRBJ1-2, with D uncertain. V lost 0 bases and J 4 bases, leaving 10 bases between the germline ends. The CDR3 runs 14 residues. The germline gives CDR1 SGHKS, CDR2 YYEKEE (reference sequence). CDR3 DNA: TGTGCCAGCAGCTTGGCGGGAGGAACCTATGGCTACACCTTC. Translated: CASSLAGGTYGYTF. The complete variable domain, with remaining parts taken from reference TRBV5-5 and TRBJ1-2, reads DAGVTQSPTHLIKTRGQQVTLRCSPISGHKSVSWYQQVLGQGPQFIFQYYEKEERGRGNFPDRFSARQFPNYSSELNVNALLLGDSALYLCASSLAGGTYGYTFGSGTRLTVV.

This sequence joins TRBV11-2 and TRBJ2-7; 11 nucleotides agree with TRBD2. CDR1 and CDR2 from the germline V gene are SGHAT and FQNNGV. The CDR3 contains 17 residues. V was pared by 5 bases and J by 2 bases, with 11 bases of the junction left unmatched. The CDR3 region has the DNA TGTGCCAGCAGCCCTATTCCGACTAGCGGGGCCCCCTACGAGCAGTACTTC. It translates to CASSPIPTSGAPYEQYF. The full variable domain, completed using reference TRBV11-2 and TRBJ2-7, is EAGVAQSPRYKIIEKRQSVAFWCNPISGHATLYWYQQILGQGPKLLIQFQNNGVVDDSQLPKDRFSAERLKGVDSTLKIQPAKLEDSAVYLCASSPIPTSGAPYEQYFGPGTRLTVT.

The chain employs TRBV19 and TRBJ2-3, with 9 bases lining up with TRBD1. V lost 6 bases to trimming and J lost 7 bases; unmatched junction nucleotides: 11. The CDR3 length is 15 residues. Germline CDR1 and CDR2: LNHDA and SQIVND (reference sequence). The CDR3 protein is CASRPPGTGSHTQYF. As DNA, the CDR3 is TGTGCCAGTAGGCCACCCGGGACAGGGAGTCATACGCAGTATTTT.

The chain is built from TRBV7-2 and TRBJ2-5; TRBD2 might be the D (5 bases). The germline gives CDR1 SGHTA, CDR2 FQGNSA. With 7 bases removed from V and 4 bases from J, the gap between germline ends came to 13 bases. This CDR3 is 13 amino acids long. For the CDR3, the DNA is TGTGCCAGCACCCCACGCGCGGGAGAGACCCAGTACTTC. Protein: CASTPRAGETQYF.

The chain employs TRBV30 and TRBJ2-3; 7 nucleotides agree with TRBD1. CDR3 length: 15 amino acids. Germline V lookup: CDR1 GTSNPN, CDR2 SVGIG (reference sequence). The trim removed 8 bases at V and 4 bases at J, leaving 15 bases unmatched. The CDR3 region has the DNA TGTGCCGGGTTTGTGGCAGGGGGATATCCAGATACGCAGTATTTT. Translation: CAGFVAGGYPDTQYF. Filled out from reference TRBV30 and TRBJ2-3, the complete variable domain reads SQTIHQWPATLVQPVGSPLSLECTVEGTSNPNLYWYRQAAGRGLQLLFYSVGIGQISSEVPQNLSASRPQDRQFILSSKKLLLSDSGFYLCAGFVAGGYPDTQYFGPGTRLTVL.